The 27 T cell receptor beta chains reported below all come from one sample, sequenced in a study of blood T cell repertoires in COVID-19. Assay: immunoSEQ multiplex PCR; the TCRdb copy retains only in-frame clones and omits some. This table has about 80,000 clones, roughly 86% appearing once. The sample consisted of peripheral blood. The receptors shown here come from a human donor in a cohort sampled during active COVID-19.

The chain is built from TRBV6-1 and TRBJ1-1; no clear D. This CDR3 is built from 15 residues. Germline values: CDR1 MNHNS, CDR2 SASEGT. V dropped 1 base and J dropped 0 bases, with 9 bases sitting between them. CDR3 bases: TGTGCCAGCAGTGAAGACAGCAGGATGAACACTGAAGCTTTCTTT. As protein: CASSEDSRMNTEAFF.

The rearrangement joins TRBV11-2 to TRBJ1-4; D perhaps matches TRBD1 (5 bases). The germline V gene encodes CDR1 SGHAT and CDR2 FQNNGV. The CDR3 is 15 amino acids. V was pared by 2 bases and J by 7 bases, with 14 bases between. The CDR3 region is CASSLSRGVSEKLFF. The CDR3 DNA reads as TGTGCCAGCAGCTTATCACGGGGGGTCAGTGAAAAACTGTTTTTT.

This CDR3 is CASGSGGANTGELFF. As DNA, the CDR3 is TGCGCCAGCGGTAGCGGGGGCGCGAACACCGGGGAGCTGTTTTTT. The chain combines TRBV5-1 with TRBJ2-2; TRBD2 matches at 9 bases. Germline V CDR1 and CDR2: SGHRS, YFSETQ. The CDR3 length is 15 residues. The trim removed 7 bases at V and 0 bases at J, leaving 4 bases unmatched.

Only one count was recorded for this clone. The genes are TRBV24-1 and TRBJ2-1; D is uncertain. Germline-derived CDR1 and CDR2 are KGHDR and SFDVKD. This CDR3 is 13 amino acids long. Deletions cut 3 bases from V and 6 bases from J, with 8 bases between. CDR3 in DNA: TGTGCCACCAGTGATGGATCTAGCAATGAGCAGTTCTTC. This translates into CATSDGSSNEQFF.

The CDR3 bases are TGTGCCAGCAGCCAGTGGACACCTAACTATGGCTACACCTTC. Protein sequence: CASSQWTPNYGYTF. The gene calls are TRBV5-4 and TRBJ1-2; possible D gene TRBD1, 5 bases. Germline V lookup: CDR1 SGHNT, CDR2 YYREEE (reference sequence). V dropped 4 bases and J dropped 0 bases, with 10 bases sitting between them. This CDR3 comprises 14 residues.

This chain links TRBV3-1 (or the pseudogene TRBV3-2) with TRBJ1-2; 7 nucleotides align to TRBD1. CDR1 is LGHDT and CDR2 is YNNKEL in the germline V gene (reference sequence). V was clipped by 5 bases and J by 0 bases; unmatched bases: 6. The CDR3 contains 15 residues. The CDR3 nucleotides read TGTGCCAGCAGCGGCCTTGGGACAGCTAACTATGGCTACACCTTC. Its translation: CASSGLGTANYGYTF.

For this clone: This sequence may be a read error, since a much larger clone differs from it by one base. The same CDR3 is also encoded by other DNA sequences in this sample. The CDR3 sequence is CASSQASGGDNEQFF. In DNA form, the CDR3 reads TGTGCCAGCAGCCAAGCTAGCGGGGGTGACAATGAGCAGTTCTTC. V usage is TRBV4-2 and J usage is TRBJ2-1, with 10 positions matching TRBD2. The CDR3 loop spans 15 amino acids. V dropped 1 base and J dropped 5; count of bases not matched to a gene: 2. CDR1 LGHNA and CDR2 YNFKEQ come from the germline V gene.

This clone is classed as medium-sized (0.01 to 0.1%). This chain joins TRBV19 and TRBJ1-5; 9 bases are a match to TRBD1. The CDR3 is 15 residues long. Germline lookup yields CDR1 LNHDA and CDR2 SQIVND (reference sequence). V lost 5 bases, J lost 6 bases, and 8 bases stayed unmatched. CDR3 amino acids: CASSLGTGRTQPQHF. The CDR3 DNA reads TGTGCCAGTAGTCTCGGGACAGGGAGGACTCAGCCCCAGCATTTT.

The rearrangement links TRBV4-1 to TRBJ1-2; unclear D gene. Germline CDR1 is MGHRA and CDR2 is YSYEKL. Trimming removed 1 base from V and 8 bases from J, with 17 bases in between. The CDR3 length is 15 residues. The CDR3 spells CASSQVRGIMGGYTF. The CDR3 DNA follows: TGCGCCAGCAGCCAAGTGAGAGGGATCATGGGGGGCTACACCTTC.

V gene TRBV29-1 combines with J gene TRBJ2-3; possibly TRBD2 for D (5 bases). The CDR3 sequence is 11 residues long. The germline CDR1 and CDR2 sequences are SQVTM and ANQGSEA. V was clipped by 6 bases and J by 4 bases, with 8 bases between them. The CDR3 nucleotides read TGCAGCGTGGTACTAGCAGATACGCAGTATTTT. This codes for CSVVLADTQYF.

The chain links TRBV19 to TRBJ1-1, with 9 bases aligning to TRBD1. V gave up 6 bases and J gave up 0 bases; unmatched junction bases: 5. Germline assignment: CDR1 LNHDA and CDR2 SQIVND (reference sequence). The CDR3 spans 15 residues. This CDR3 reads CASRTGTGMNTEAFF. The CDR3 DNA reads TGTGCCAGTAGAACCGGGACAGGGATGAACACTGAAGCTTTCTTT.

The rearrangement links TRBV15 to TRBJ2-5, with 8 nucleotides matching TRBD1. Germline assignment: CDR1 LNHNV and CDR2 YYDKDF (reference sequence). The V gene end was trimmed by 8 bases and the J gene end by 5 bases; junction bases not matched to a gene: 4. This CDR3 has 12 residues. CDR3 coding DNA: TGTGCCACCGGACAGGGTTGGGAGACCCAGTACTTC. It translates to CATGQGWETQYF.

This clone was counted a single time. This chain links TRBV28 with TRBJ2-7; D is possibly TRBD1 (5 bases). The V and J ends lost 6 bases and 4 bases respectively, with 22 bases between them. This CDR3 has 16 amino acids. Germline V gives CDR1 MDHEN, CDR2 SYDVKM. The CDR3 loop is CASSPLFEQGAYEQYF. The CDR3, as DNA: TGTGCCAGCAGCCCTCTGTTTGAGCAGGGCGCATACGAGCAGTACTTC.

The chain carries TRBV19 and TRBJ1-1; no clear D gene. Trimming took off 6 bases at V and 8 bases at J, with 10 bases between the two ends. The germline CDR1 and CDR2 sequences are LNHDA and SQIVND (reference sequence). The CDR3 consists of 11 residues. The CDR3 loop reads CASRRDREAFF. The CDR3 DNA is TGTGCCAGTAGACGGGATCGGGAAGCTTTCTTT.

V gene TRBV19 combines with J gene TRBJ1-4; D possibly corresponds to TRBD1 (6 bases). The CDR3 is 18 residues long. With 6 bases removed from V and 1 base from J, the gap between germline ends came to 21 bases. Germline V gene sequence: CDR1 LNHDA, CDR2 SQIVND (reference sequence). For the CDR3, the DNA is TGTGCCAGTAGCCCTTCCTTGCGGGGGCATGGAACTAATGAAAAACTGTTTTTT. This gives the protein CASSPSLRGHGTNEKLFF.

A word on this clone: A much larger clone lies a single base off, so this may be a read error. The chain combines TRBV9 with TRBJ2-2; 8 bases match TRBD2. From germline, CDR1 is SGDLS and CDR2 YYNGEE. Trimming removed 10 bases from V and 4 bases from J; junction bases left unmatched: 15. The CDR3 spans 16 residues. The CDR3 sequence: CARNRGRGASTGELFF. In DNA form, the CDR3 reads TGTGCCCGCAACCGGGGGCGGGGGGCTTCCACCGGGGAGCTGTTTTTT.

V gene TRBV15 combines with J gene TRBJ1-2, with a weak D call TRBD1 (6 bases). V lost 5 bases and J lost 5, with 21 bases in between. This CDR3 comprises 16 residues. The germline V gene has CDR1 LNHNV and CDR2 YYDKDF (reference sequence). CDR3 in DNA: TGTGCCACCAGCGGGATAATCCGGGACAACCCTTATGGCTACACCTTC. This translates into CATSGIIRDNPYGYTF. The full variable domain, in which reference TRBV15 and TRBJ1-2 provide the parts outside the CDR3, is DAMVIQNPRYQVTQFGKPVTLSCSQTLNHNVMYWYQQKSSQAPKLLFHYYDKDFNNEADTPDNFQSRRPNTSFCFLDIRSPGLGDTAMYLCATSGIIRDNPYGYTFGSGTRLTVV.

The chain employs TRBV18 and TRBJ2-1; TRBD2 matches 11 bases. V was clipped by 2 bases and J by 7 bases; unmatched bases: 7. CDR3 size: 16 residues. Germline V gives CDR1 KGHSH, CDR2 LQKENI. The CDR3 protein is CASSPGSGGAMNEQFF. The CDR3 nucleotides read TGTGCCAGCTCACCAGGTAGCGGGGGGGCCATGAATGAGCAGTTCTTC.

The chain is built from TRBV7-2 and TRBJ1-4, with 7 bases lining up with TRBD1. The CDR3 runs to 14 residues. Germline values: CDR1 SGHTA, CDR2 FQGNSA. V lost 5 bases to trimming and J lost 4 bases; unmatched junction nucleotides: 4. Written as DNA, the CDR3 is TGTGCCAGCAGCCGGGGACAGTATAATGAAAAACTGTTTTTT. This translates into CASSRGQYNEKLFF.

The V and J genes are TRBV28 and TRBJ1-5, with 7 bases lining up with TRBD1. There are 14 residues in the CDR3. The J segment lost 6 bases and the V segment lost 6 bases, leaving 8 bases of the junction unmatched. Per the germline V gene, CDR1 is MDHEN and CDR2 is SYDVKM. CDR3 DNA sequence: TGTGCCAGCAGGGGGGGCAGGGGGGTTCAGCCCCAGCATTTT. This encodes CASRGGRGVQPQHF.

The CDR3 sequence: CAWSAGVNTEAFF. As DNA, the CDR3 is TGTGCCTGGAGTGCAGGGGTGAACACTGAAGCTTTCTTT. The chain is built from TRBV30 and TRBJ1-1; possible D gene TRBD1, 6 bases. The CDR3 totals 13 residues. V was shortened by 1 base and J by 0 bases, with 6 bases between the two germline ends. Germline-derived CDR1 and CDR2 are GTSNPN and SVGIG (reference sequence).

The V gene is TRBV5-1, the J gene TRBJ2-1, with D uncertain. The V gene's germline CDR1 is SGHRS and CDR2 YFSETQ. The CDR3 contains 17 residues. The ends were cut back, 5 bases at V and 0 bases at J, with 18 bases in the middle. CDR3 bases: TGCGCCAGCAGGACCCAGGTAAACTTACCCTCCTACAATGAGCAGTTCTTC. Translation: CASRTQVNLPSYNEQFF.

This clone was found a few times. V is TRBV29-1 and J is TRBJ2-3; 8 positions match TRBD2. CDR1 is SQVTM and CDR2 is ANQGSEA in the germline V gene. Trimming cost V 8 bases and J 1 base; bases outside gene matches: 5. This CDR3 is built from 13 residues. CDR3 protein: CSTRRGGTDTQYF. DNA of the CDR3: TGCAGCACTAGGCGGGGGGGCACAGATACGCAGTATTTT.

J is TRBJ2-2 and V is TRBV5-1; TRBD1 aligns across 8 bases. The CDR3 is made up of 14 amino acids. V dropped 2 bases and J dropped 5; count of bases not matched to a gene: 2. CDR1 SGHRS and CDR2 YFSETQ come from the germline V gene. The chain's CDR3 is CASSFNRGTGELFF. The CDR3 DNA follows: TGCGCCAGCAGCTTTAACAGGGGGACCGGGGAGCTGTTTTTT.

V usage is TRBV7-9 and J usage is TRBJ2-5, with a tentative D call TRBD1 (7 bases). The CDR3 spans 14 residues. The germline V gene encodes CDR1 SEHNR and CDR2 FQNEAQ (reference sequence). The V gene lost 3 bases and the J gene lost 5 bases, with 13 bases spanning the gap. The CDR3 here is CASSFRTGGETQYF. The CDR3 nucleotides are TGTGCCAGCAGCTTTCGGACAGGAGGGGAGACCCAGTACTTC. The full variable domain, with the rest looked up from reference TRBV7-9 and TRBJ2-5, is DTGVSQNPRHKITKRGQNVTFRCDPISEHNRLYWYRQTLGQGPEFLTYFQNEAQLEKSRLLSDRFSAERPKGSFSTLEIQRTEQGDSAMYLCASSFRTGGETQYFGPGTRLLVL.

The CDR3 DNA sequence: TGTGCCAGCCGTAGCGGGGCTTACAATGAGCAGTTCTTC. This encodes CASRSGAYNEQFF. The chain recombines TRBV28 with TRBJ2-1; 8 bases are a match to TRBD2. V lost 8 bases, J lost 4 bases, and 4 bases stayed unmatched. The germline gives CDR1 MDHEN, CDR2 SYDVKM. The CDR3 runs 13 residues. The full variable domain, in which reference TRBV28 and TRBJ2-1 provide the parts outside the CDR3, is DVKVTQSSRYLVKRTGEKVFLECVQDMDHENMFWYRQDPGLGLRLIYFSYDVKMKEKGDIPEGYSVSREKKERFSLILESASTNQTSMYLCASRSGAYNEQFFGPGTRLTVL.

The V call is TRBV27, the J call TRBJ2-1; 7 bases are shared with TRBD2. With 7 bases clipped from V and 4 bases from J, the junction kept 13 bases outside the gene matches. There are 16 residues in the CDR3. Germline V gene sequence: CDR1 MNHEY, CDR2 SMNVEV (reference sequence). Here the CDR3 reads CASKGTGGGDYNEQFF. The CDR3 bases are TGTGCCAGCAAGGGAACGGGCGGGGGAGATTACAATGAGCAGTTCTTC.